This TCR beta chain was identified in a study of graft-versus-host responses after intestinal transplantation. The data were produced by immunoSEQ multiplex PCR, yet TCRdb's version contains in-frame clones alone and is incomplete. Of some 69,000 clones detected, roughly 92% appear once; the ten largest clones hold approximately 6.9%. CDR3 size: 15 residues. The V gene lost 6 bases and the J gene lost 5 bases, with 19 bases spanning the gap. CDR1 and CDR2 from the germline V gene are MGHDK and SYGVNS. The TCR comes from a human patient who received an intestinal transplant, so some T cells may come from the graft donor. The J gene is TRBJ2-5, the V gene TRBV25-1; maybe TRBD2 (7 bases). The source was bone marrow, collected 700 to 850 days after intestinal transplantation. The CDR3 region has the DNA TGTGCCAGCAGGAACGGAGCGGGGCAGGGGGAGACCCAGTACTTC. Protein: CASRNGAGQGETQYF. The full variable domain, rest sourced from reference TRBV25-1 and TRBJ2-5, is EADIYQTPRYLVIGTGKKITLECSQTMGHDKMYWYQQDPGMELHLIHYSYGVNSTEKGDLSSESTVSRIRTEHFPLTLESARPSHTSQYLCASRNGAGQGETQYFGPGTRLLVL.